Listed below are T cell receptor beta chains from one sample, sequenced in a study of T-cell memory formation after mild COVID-19. MiXCR, run by TCRdb on the 5' RACE reads, gives a single entry per CDR3 protein. The table includes 250,000 to 350,000 distinct CDR3 sequences, around 15% detected once. Source material: PBMCs or a T cell subset sorted from them (not recorded which). These receptors all stem from a man aged 18 to 29 who had mild COVID-19 (a few samples of this study predate the infection). Cell type and time point are not known. CDR3s include the opening cysteine and the closing phenylalanine or tryptophan. The D gene is left open where the match is weak. Expanded clones get a size class; other rows say once, few or many, or leave the size out.

v_gene	abundance	d_gene	len	j_gene	CDR3aa	CDR3nt
TRBV21-1	.	.	15	TRBJ1-2	CASSKARHPNYGYTF	TGTGCCAGCAGCAAAGCCCGGCACCCTAACTATGGCTACACCTTC
TRBV4-3	.	.	13	TRBJ2-3	CASSQAYSNTQYF	TGCGCCAGCAGCCAAGCCTATTCAAATACGCAGTATTTT
TRBV2	few	.	12	TRBJ1-1	CAIPVGDTEAFF	TGTGCCATCCCTGTAGGGGACACTGAAGCTTTCTTT
TRBV7-9	.	.	10	TRBJ2-3	CASGSDTQYF	TGTGCCAGCGGGTCAGATACGCAGTATTTT
TRBV7-2	.	TRBD1	15	TRBJ2-3	CASSRRQGSTDTQYF	TGTGCCAGCAGCCGCCGACAGGGTTCCACAGATACGCAGTATTTT
TRBV12-3/TRBV12-4	.	TRBD1	15	TRBJ1-1	CASSSQTGGYTEAFF	TGTGCCAGCAGTTCCCAGACAGGGGGATACACTGAAGCTTTCTTT
TRBV11-2	.	.	14	TRBJ2-7	CASSPTRGTYEQYF	TGTGCCAGCAGCCCCACACGGGGGACCTACGAGCAGTACTTC
TRBV5-4	.	.	14	TRBJ2-7	CASSWGTDTYEQYF	TGTGCCAGCAGCTGGGGGACGGATACCTACGAGCAGTACTTC
TRBV12-3/TRBV12-4	many	.	14	TRBJ2-5	CASSLAQGGKTQYF	TGTGCCAGCAGTTTAGCACAGGGAGGCAAGACCCAGTACTTC
TRBV20-1	few	.	14	TRBJ1-5	CSARDRDVHQPQHF	TGCAGTGCTAGAGACAGGGATGTCCACCAGCCCCAGCATTTT
TRBV4-3	.	.	16	TRBJ2-5	CASSQDLGRTQETQYF	TGCGCCAGCAGCCAAGATCTAGGTCGGACCCAAGAGACCCAGTACTTC
TRBV5-1	many	.	15	TRBJ1-4	CASSLAGPPNEKLFF	TGCGCCAGCAGCTTGGCCGGCCCGCCTAATGAAAAACTGTTTTTT
TRBV6-6	few	TRBD1	15	TRBJ1-5	CAGRLGTGNNQPQHF	TGTGCCGGGCGCCTCGGGACAGGGAACAATCAGCCCCAGCATTTT
TRBV6-2/TRBV6-3	few	TRBD2	13	TRBJ2-2	CASSRLAPGELFF	TGTGCCAGCAGTCGACTAGCTCCCGGGGAGCTGTTTTTT
TRBV6-2/TRBV6-3	few	.	13	TRBJ1-2	CASGGPLASGYTF	TGTGCCAGCGGTGGCCCTTTAGCGTCTGGCTACACCTTC
TRBV7-2	few	.	17	TRBJ2-5	CASSFVWSLGHTGTQYF	TGTGCCAGCAGCTTTGTATGGTCTCTAGGCCATACTGGGACCCAGTACTTC
TRBV28	few	TRBD1	16	TRBJ1-4	CASSPGQRATNEKLFF	TGTGCCAGCAGTCCGGGACAGCGTGCAACTAATGAAAAACTGTTTTTT
TRBV5-1	.	.	16	TRBJ1-2	CASSLGAPGLNYGYTF	TGCGCCAGCAGCTTAGGGGCCCCCGGCCTTAACTATGGCTACACCTTC
TRBV7-2	many	.	15	TRBJ2-2	CASSQSGRNTGELFF	TGTGCCAGCAGCCAATCGGGCAGGAACACCGGGGAGCTGTTTTTT
TRBV27	.	.	16	TRBJ2-3	CASSLYPGTSTDTQYF	TGTGCCAGCAGTTTATACCCAGGGACTAGCACAGATACGCAGTATTTT
TRBV7-2	.	.	14	TRBJ2-2	CASYPWGSAGELFF	TGTGCCAGCTATCCCTGGGGTTCGGCCGGGGAGCTGTTTTTT
TRBV20-1	many	.	16	TRBJ2-6	CSASPPGLTGANVLTF	TGCAGTGCTTCTCCACCGGGTCTCACTGGGGCCAACGTCCTGACTTTC
TRBV5-1	few	.	15	TRBJ1-1	CASSLASRGNTEAFF	TGCGCCAGCAGCTTGGCCAGCCGGGGGAACACTGAAGCTTTCTTT
TRBV7-9	.	.	15	TRBJ2-2	CASSPQPKSTGELFF	TGTGCCAGCAGCCCACAGCCTAAATCCACCGGGGAGCTGTTTTTT
TRBV7-2	.	TRBD1	14	TRBJ2-5	CASSSQGARETQYF	TGTGCCAGCAGCTCCCAGGGGGCTCGGGAGACCCAGTACTTC
TRBV7-9	few	TRBD1	15	TRBJ2-3	CASSFTGTVADTQYF	TGTGCCAGCAGCTTCACCGGGACAGTTGCAGATACGCAGTATTTT
TRBV12-3/TRBV12-4	.	TRBD1	15	TRBJ2-5	CASSSTGTVQETKYF	TGTGCCAGCAGCTCAACCGGGACAGTCCAAGAGACCAAGTACTTC
TRBV6-5	.	.	12	TRBJ1-1	CASSYMPPEAFF	TGTGCCAGCAGTTACATGCCGCCTGAAGCTTTCTTT
TRBV6-2/TRBV6-3	few	.	13	TRBJ2-2	CASFVGGTGELFF	TGTGCCAGCTTCGTGGGCGGCACCGGGGAGCTGTTTTTT
TRBV24-1	many	.	16	TRBJ2-5	CATSDLGDPRGETQYF	TGTGCCACCAGTGATTTGGGGGATCCGCGGGGAGAGACCCAGTACTTC
TRBV6-5	.	.	12	TRBJ2-7	CASSYPGGQFHF	TGTGCCAGCAGTTACCCGGGGGGACAGTTCCACTTC
TRBV6-5	few	.	13	TRBJ2-5	CASSYQGPETQYF	TGTGCCAGCAGTTACCAGGGACCAGAGACCCAGTACTTC
TRBV5-1	.	.	14	TRBJ2-4	CASADPAGKNIQYF	TGCGCCAGCGCCGACCCGGCAGGGAAAAACATTCAGTACTTC
TRBV5-6	few	.	13	TRBJ1-2	CASSLVEDYGYTF	TGTGCCAGCAGCTTGGTAGAGGACTATGGCTACACCTTC
TRBV6-2/TRBV6-3	few	.	15	TRBJ1-1	CASSAWGGLGTEAFF	TGTGCCAGCAGCGCCTGGGGGGGGCTCGGGACTGAAGCTTTCTTT
TRBV7-2	few	.	15	TRBJ1-6	CASSFVSSYNSPLHF	TGTGCCAGCAGCTTCGTAAGCTCCTATAATTCACCCCTCCACTTT
TRBV29-1	.	.	14	TRBJ2-2	CSVEGRLNTGELFF	TGCAGCGTTGAGGGCAGGTTAAACACCGGGGAGCTGTTTTTT
TRBV5-1	many	TRBD2	16	TRBJ2-5	CASSVSGGPHQETQYF	TGCGCCAGCAGCGTTAGCGGGGGGCCTCACCAAGAGACCCAGTACTTC
TRBV18	.	TRBD1	14	TRBJ2-1	CASSRDRPRAEQFF	TGTGCCAGCTCACGGGACAGGCCAAGGGCTGAGCAGTTCTTC
TRBV20-1	.	TRBD2	13	TRBJ2-3	CSATSGDTDTQYF	TGCAGTGCGACTAGCGGGGACACAGATACGCAGTATTTT
TRBV28	.	TRBD1	15	TRBJ2-5	CAGGQGGLGQETQYF	TGTGCCGGTGGACAGGGGGGTTTGGGCCAAGAGACCCAGTACTTC
TRBV28	many	TRBD1	15	TRBJ2-2	CAIHAGTGYTGELFF	TGTGCCATCCACGCCGGGACAGGATACACCGGGGAGCTGTTTTTT
TRBV6-5	few	.	16	TRBJ2-6	CASTRYGETGANVLTF	TGTGCCAGCACCCGTTACGGCGAAACTGGGGCCAACGTCCTGACTTTC
TRBV6-5	.	.	13	TRBJ2-1	CASSYPGVNEQFF	TGTGCCAGCAGTTACCCCGGGGTCAATGAGCAGTTCTTC
TRBV6-2/TRBV6-3	.	.	15	TRBJ2-3	CASSYVERYTDTQYF	TGTGCCAGCAGTTACGTCGAGCGGTACACAGATACGCAGTATTTT
TRBV27	few	TRBD1	14	TRBJ1-1	CASVPGQGNTEAFF	TGTGCCAGCGTACCGGGACAGGGGAACACTGAAGCTTTCTTT
TRBV4-3	once	.	16	TRBJ1-2	CASSQEVTVTSYGYTF	TGCGCCAGCAGCCAAGAGGTGACGGTAACTTCCTATGGCTACACCTTC
TRBV3-1	.	.	17	TRBJ1-5	CASSQFLGPGGNQPQHF	TGTGCCAGCAGCCAGTTTTTGGGTCCGGGGGGCAATCAGCCCCAGCATTTT
TRBV20-1	many	.	14	TRBJ2-3	CSVPRAYSTDTQYF	TGCAGTGTACCGCGCGCGTATAGCACAGATACGCAGTATTTT
TRBV2	.	TRBD1	14	TRBJ2-3	CASSGQGIGDTQYF	TGTGCCAGCAGTGGACAGGGGATAGGGGATACGCAGTATTTT
TRBV20-1	.	.	14	TRBJ2-5	CSAPEGQAQETQYF	TGCAGTGCCCCGGAAGGGCAGGCTCAAGAGACCCAGTACTTC
TRBV7-8	.	.	15	TRBJ1-1	CASSLYRVLNTEAFF	TGTGCCAGCAGCTTATACAGGGTTCTGAACACTGAAGCTTTCTTT
TRBV4-3	few	.	15	TRBJ2-1	CASSQLAGAGEEQFF	TGCGCCAGCAGCCAATTGGCGGGCGCGGGCGAGGAGCAGTTCTTC
TRBV7-9	.	.	15	TRBJ1-1	CASSFLEWGNTEAFF	TGTGCCAGCAGCTTCTTAGAGTGGGGGAACACTGAAGCTTTCTTT
TRBV11-2	.	.	13	TRBJ1-1	CASRSTLNTEAFF	TGTGCCAGCAGATCGACCTTGAACACTGAAGCTTTCTTT
TRBV11-2	few	.	14	TRBJ1-2	CASSLEPGSNGYTF	TGTGCCAGCAGCTTAGAGCCAGGGAGTAATGGCTACACCTTC